These T cell receptor beta chains were read from a single sample in a study of blood T cell repertoires in COVID-19. The data were produced by immunoSEQ multiplex PCR, yet TCRdb's version contains in-frame clones alone and is incomplete. The sample holds about 380,000 clones; more than 75% are singletons and the top ten take 1% to 1.5%. The sequenced sample consisted of PBMCs or T cells enriched from blood (not recorded which). The receptors shown here come from a man younger than 45 who had recovered from COVID-19. Both conserved end residues are part of each CDR3. Clone sizes are given selectively: once, few, many, or a class where the clone is expanded.

size: NA
V: TRBV28
J: TRBJ1-2
CDR3: CASSRTGVVGYTF

size: NA
V: TRBV25-1
J: TRBJ2-2
CDR3: CASSESVAGELFF

size: once
V: TRBV19
J: TRBJ1-6
CDR3: CASSIGTGNSPLHF

size: once
V: TRBV12-3/TRBV12-4
J: TRBJ1-5
CDR3: CASRGTDRQPQHF

size: NA
V: TRBV9
J: TRBJ1-3
CDR3: CASSVVPGSQSGNTIYF

size: NA
V: TRBV9
J: TRBJ1-1
CDR3: CASSVTAWTEAFF

size: NA
V: TRBV3-1/TRBV3-2
J: TRBJ2-2
CDR3: CASTLGGAGTGELFF

size: NA
V: TRBV14
J: TRBJ1-1
CDR3: CASSQVPTGHAFF

size: few
V: TRBV9
J: TRBJ1-2
CDR3: CASSVGGQNYGYTF

size: NA
V: TRBV7-2
J: TRBJ1-3
CDR3: CASSLAMRTGNTIYF

size: NA
V: TRBV10-3
J: TRBJ1-1
CDR3: CAINPGGNTEAFF

size: NA
V: TRBV19
J: TRBJ1-5
CDR3: CASSIVSEGPQHF

size: NA
V: TRBV7-9
J: TRBJ1-5
CDR3: CASSIDRGEQPQHF

size: NA
V: TRBV7-9
J: TRBJ1-1
CDR3: CASSAARGLTSETEAFF

size: NA
V: TRBV19
J: TRBJ1-5
CDR3: CASSNARQGAYSNQPQHF

size: NA
V: TRBV27
J: TRBJ1-5
CDR3: CASSSQGASNQPQHF

size: NA
V: TRBV5-5
J: TRBJ1-2
CDR3: CASSLIVFNYGYTF

size: once
V: TRBV24-1
J: TRBJ2-7
CDR3: CATSRQDYEQYF

size: NA
V: TRBV7-9
J: TRBJ1-2
CDR3: CASSFAGALDGYTF

size: NA
V: TRBV6-5
J: TRBJ1-1
CDR3: CASRAGTGVWTEAFF

size: once
V: TRBV18
J: TRBJ1-6
CDR3: CASSPSRDRVNSPLHF

size: NA
V: TRBV18
J: TRBJ2-2
CDR3: CASSPRGNTGELFF

size: NA
V: TRBV30
J: TRBJ1-1
CDR3: CAWDPDSLSAFF

size: once
V: TRBV5-1
J: TRBJ1-2
CDR3: CASSLIQGEEGSNYGYTF

size: NA
V: TRBV27
J: TRBJ2-7
CDR3: CASSLLGQGRSYEQYF

size: NA
V: TRBV5-6
J: TRBJ2-2
CDR3: CASSLAGTGELFF

size: NA
V: TRBV5-5
J: TRBJ2-6
CDR3: CASSPDRSSSSGANVLTF

size: NA
V: TRBV27
J: TRBJ1-2
CDR3: CASSLAGAARGYTF

size: NA
V: TRBV3-1/TRBV3-2
J: TRBJ2-2
CDR3: CASSHLLASGARFTGELFF

size: NA
V: TRBV6-5
J: TRBJ1-3
CDR3: CASSSVGQGDGNTIYF

size: NA
V: TRBV20-1
J: TRBJ2-1
CDR3: CSVSRPGLAGRSSYNEQFF

size: NA
V: TRBV7-9
J: TRBJ2-1
CDR3: CASSLRLAGGNEQFF

size: few
V: TRBV7-9
J: TRBJ2-5
CDR3: CAVDRLEETQYF

size: NA
V: TRBV7-9
J: TRBJ1-1
CDR3: CASSLEIGDTEAFF

size: NA
V: TRBV6-1
J: TRBJ2-5
CDR3: CASSEGETSVQETQYF

size: NA
V: TRBV30
J: TRBJ1-1
CDR3: CAWVLDSNTEAFF

size: once
V: TRBV6-4
J: TRBJ1-1
CDR3: CASSPTGGRKTEAFF

size: NA
V: TRBV6-5
J: TRBJ2-7
CDR3: CASRTGFISYEQYF

size: NA
V: TRBV28
J: TRBJ1-1
CDR3: CASSLRGQYGPTNTEAFF

size: NA
V: TRBV12-3/TRBV12-4
J: TRBJ1-1
CDR3: CASRISGGTEAFF

size: NA
V: TRBV7-2
J: TRBJ2-1
CDR3: CASSWGAGGGPYNEQFF

size: NA
V: TRBV5-4
J: TRBJ2-7
CDR3: CASSLDGVRPYEQYF

size: NA
V: TRBV21-1
J: TRBJ2-6
CDR3: CASSVGTGGSGANVLTF

size: NA
V: TRBV19
J: TRBJ2-1
CDR3: CASSIDRGTPYNEQFF

size: once
V: TRBV7-9
J: TRBJ1-2
CDR3: CASSEITGGRLANYGYTF

size: NA
V: TRBV5-1
J: TRBJ2-7
CDR3: CASSPGGVYEQYF

size: NA
V: TRBV12-1
J: TRBJ1-5
CDR3: CASSPDSGTGANQPQHF

size: once
V: TRBV19
J: TRBJ1-6
CDR3: CASRRGQGDSPLHF

size: NA
V: TRBV7-2
J: TRBJ2-3
CDR3: CASSFVAGGPGDTQYF

size: NA
V: TRBV2
J: TRBJ2-1
CDR3: CASSYSVMTGGFEQFF

size: NA
V: TRBV5-1
J: TRBJ1-1
CDR3: CASSLGGTENTEAFF

size: NA
V: TRBV11-2
J: TRBJ1-5
CDR3: CASSLERGQPQHF

size: NA
V: TRBV6-4
J: TRBJ2-5
CDR3: CASSEGSGGQETQYF

size: NA
V: TRBV19
J: TRBJ1-4
CDR3: CASSDAGGKEKLFF

size: NA
V: TRBV7-9
J: TRBJ2-1
CDR3: CASSMPGQGLYEQFF

size: NA
V: TRBV6-5
J: TRBJ2-7
CDR3: CASSTITGDNYEQYF

size: NA
V: TRBV5-1
J: TRBJ2-2
CDR3: CASSSVQGPGELFF

size: once
V: TRBV11-1
J: TRBJ2-3
CDR3: CASSPLNGGTDTQYF

size: NA
V: TRBV10-3
J: TRBJ1-1
CDR3: CAIRKAGQGNTEAFF

size: NA
V: TRBV30
J: TRBJ1-2
CDR3: CAFYRASNYGYTF